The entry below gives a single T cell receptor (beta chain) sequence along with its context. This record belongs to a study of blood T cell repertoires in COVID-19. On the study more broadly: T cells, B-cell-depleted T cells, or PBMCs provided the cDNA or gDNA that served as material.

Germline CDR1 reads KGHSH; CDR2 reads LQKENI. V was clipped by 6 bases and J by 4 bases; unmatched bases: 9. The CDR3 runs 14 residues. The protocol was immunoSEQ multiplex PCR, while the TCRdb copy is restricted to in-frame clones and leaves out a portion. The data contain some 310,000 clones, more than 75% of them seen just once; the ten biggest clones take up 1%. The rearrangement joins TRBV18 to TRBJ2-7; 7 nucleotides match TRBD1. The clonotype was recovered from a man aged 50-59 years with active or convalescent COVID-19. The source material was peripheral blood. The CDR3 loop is CASSEGQEVYEQYF. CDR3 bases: TGTGCCAGCTCCGAAGGACAGGAGGTGTACGAGCAGTACTTC. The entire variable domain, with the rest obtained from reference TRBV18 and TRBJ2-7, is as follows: NAGVMQNPRHLVRRRGQEARLRCSPMKGHSHVYWYRQLPEEGLKFMVYLQKENIIDESGMPKERFSAEFPKEGPSILRIQQVVRGDSAAYFCASSEGQEVYEQYFGPGTRLTVT.